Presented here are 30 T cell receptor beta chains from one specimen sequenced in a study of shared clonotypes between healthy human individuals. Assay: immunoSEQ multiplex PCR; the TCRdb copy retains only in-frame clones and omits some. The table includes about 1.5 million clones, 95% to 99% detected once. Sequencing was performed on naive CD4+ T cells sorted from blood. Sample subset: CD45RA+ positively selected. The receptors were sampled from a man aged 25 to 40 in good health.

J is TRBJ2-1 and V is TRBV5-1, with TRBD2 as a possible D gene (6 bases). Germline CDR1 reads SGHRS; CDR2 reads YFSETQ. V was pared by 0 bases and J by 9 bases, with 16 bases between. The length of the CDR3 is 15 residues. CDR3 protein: CASSLDSGSRFEQFF. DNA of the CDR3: TGCGCCAGCAGCTTGGATTCCGGGAGTAGGTTTGAGCAGTTCTTC.

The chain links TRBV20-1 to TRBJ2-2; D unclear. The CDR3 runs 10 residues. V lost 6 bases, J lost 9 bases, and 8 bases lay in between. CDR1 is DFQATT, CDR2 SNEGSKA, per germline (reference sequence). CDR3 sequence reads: CSAPLWELFF. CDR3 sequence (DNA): TGCAGTGCCCCATTATGGGAGCTGTTTTTT.

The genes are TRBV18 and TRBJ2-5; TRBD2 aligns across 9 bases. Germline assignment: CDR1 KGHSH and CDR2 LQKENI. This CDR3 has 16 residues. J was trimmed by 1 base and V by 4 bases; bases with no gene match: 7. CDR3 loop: CASSRLAGALQETQYF. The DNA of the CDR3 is TGTGCCAGCTCACGATTAGCGGGAGCGCTCCAAGAGACCCAGTACTTC.

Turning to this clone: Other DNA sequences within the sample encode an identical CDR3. CDR3 nucleotide sequence: TGTGCCAGCAGCCCCCGACAGTCCTACGAGCAGTACTTC. Encoded protein: CASSPRQSYEQYF. The chain joins TRBV7-2 to TRBJ2-7, with D possibly being TRBD1 (5 bases). The V end was cut by 5 bases, the J end by 1 base, with 9 bases between. Germline assignment: CDR1 SGHTA and CDR2 FQGNSA. The CDR3 runs to 13 residues.

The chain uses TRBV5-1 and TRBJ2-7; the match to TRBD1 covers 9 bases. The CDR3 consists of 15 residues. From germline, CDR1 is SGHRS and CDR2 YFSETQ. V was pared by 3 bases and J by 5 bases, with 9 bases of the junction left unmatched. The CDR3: CASSSAAGTGNEQYF. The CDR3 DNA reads TGCGCCAGCAGCTCCGCCGCCGGGACAGGGAACGAGCAGTACTTC.

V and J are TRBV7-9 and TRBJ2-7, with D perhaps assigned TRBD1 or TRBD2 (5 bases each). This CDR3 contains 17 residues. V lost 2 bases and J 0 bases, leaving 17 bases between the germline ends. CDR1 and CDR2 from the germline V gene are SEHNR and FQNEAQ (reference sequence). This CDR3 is CASSLIIGVANSYEQYF. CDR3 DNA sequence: TGTGCCAGCAGCTTAATTATAGGGGTAGCGAACTCCTACGAGCAGTACTTC.

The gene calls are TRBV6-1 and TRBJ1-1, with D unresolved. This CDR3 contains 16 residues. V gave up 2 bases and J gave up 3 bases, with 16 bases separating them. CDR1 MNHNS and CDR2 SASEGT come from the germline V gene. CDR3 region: CASSESTAGVYTEAFF. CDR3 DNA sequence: TGTGCCAGCAGTGAATCGACGGCCGGGGTTTACACTGAAGCTTTCTTT.

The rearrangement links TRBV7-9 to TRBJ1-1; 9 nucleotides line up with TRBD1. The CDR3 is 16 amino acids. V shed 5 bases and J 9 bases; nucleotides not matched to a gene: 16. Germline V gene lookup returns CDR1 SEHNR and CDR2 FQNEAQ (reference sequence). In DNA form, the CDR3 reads TGTGCCAGCAGCCCACCCCGGGACAGGGTTGTCAATAAAGCTTTCTTT. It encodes CASSPPRDRVVNKAFF. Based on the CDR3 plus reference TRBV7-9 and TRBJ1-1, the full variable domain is DTGVSQNPRHKITKRGQNVTFRCDPISEHNRLYWYRQTLGQGPEFLTYFQNEAQLEKSRLLSDRFSAERPKGSFSTLEIQRTEQGDSAMYLCASSPPRDRVVNKAFFGQGTRLTVV.

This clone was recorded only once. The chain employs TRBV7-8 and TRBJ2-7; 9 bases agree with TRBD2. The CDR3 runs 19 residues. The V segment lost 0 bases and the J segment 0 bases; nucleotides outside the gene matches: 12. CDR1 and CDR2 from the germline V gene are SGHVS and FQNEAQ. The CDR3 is CASSLASTLAGVLSYEQYF. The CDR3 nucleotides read TGTGCCAGCAGCTTAGCCTCAACTTTAGCGGGAGTTCTCTCCTACGAGCAGTACTTC.

The CDR3 protein is CASSPDRAYNEQFF. The DNA of the CDR3 is TGTGCCAGCAGCCCCGACAGGGCCTACAATGAGCAGTTCTTC. The rearrangement uses TRBV7-8 and TRBJ2-1, with 7 bases lining up with TRBD1. The germline V gene has CDR1 SGHVS and CDR2 FQNEAQ. CDR3 length: 14 amino acids. V gave up 5 bases and J gave up 2 bases; unmatched junction bases: 3.

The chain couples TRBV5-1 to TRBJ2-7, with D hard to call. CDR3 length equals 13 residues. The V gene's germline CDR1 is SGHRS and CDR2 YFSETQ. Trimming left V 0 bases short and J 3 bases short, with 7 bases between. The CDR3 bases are TGCGCCAGCAGCTTGGGCGCGCACTACGAGCAGTACTTC. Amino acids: CASSLGAHYEQYF.

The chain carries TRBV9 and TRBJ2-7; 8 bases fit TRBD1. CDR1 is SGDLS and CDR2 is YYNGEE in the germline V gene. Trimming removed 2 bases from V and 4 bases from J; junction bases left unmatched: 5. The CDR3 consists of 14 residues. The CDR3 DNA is TGTGCCAGCAGCGTGGGACAGGAAAAATACGAGCAGTACTTC. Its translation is CASSVGQEKYEQYF.

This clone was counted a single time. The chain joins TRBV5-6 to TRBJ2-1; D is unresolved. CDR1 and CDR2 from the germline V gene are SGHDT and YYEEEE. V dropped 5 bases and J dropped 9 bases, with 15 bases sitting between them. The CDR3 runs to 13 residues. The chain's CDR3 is CASRLILRAEQFF. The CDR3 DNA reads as TGTGCCAGCAGACTGATTCTCCGGGCTGAGCAGTTCTTC.

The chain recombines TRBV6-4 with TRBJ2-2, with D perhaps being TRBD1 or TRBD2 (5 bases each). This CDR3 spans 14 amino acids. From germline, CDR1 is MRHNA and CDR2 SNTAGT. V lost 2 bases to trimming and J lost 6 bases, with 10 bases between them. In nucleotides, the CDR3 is TGTGCCAGCAGTGACCATCGAGGGGCCGGGGAGCTGTTTTTT. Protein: CASSDHRGAGELFF.

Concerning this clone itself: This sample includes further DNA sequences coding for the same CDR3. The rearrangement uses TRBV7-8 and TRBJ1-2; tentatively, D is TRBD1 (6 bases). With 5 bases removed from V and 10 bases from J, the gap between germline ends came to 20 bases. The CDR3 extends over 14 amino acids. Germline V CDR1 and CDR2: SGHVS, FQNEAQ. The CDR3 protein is CASSQDPGVRNYTF. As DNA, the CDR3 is TGTGCCAGCAGCCAAGACCCAGGGGTACGCAACTACACCTTC.

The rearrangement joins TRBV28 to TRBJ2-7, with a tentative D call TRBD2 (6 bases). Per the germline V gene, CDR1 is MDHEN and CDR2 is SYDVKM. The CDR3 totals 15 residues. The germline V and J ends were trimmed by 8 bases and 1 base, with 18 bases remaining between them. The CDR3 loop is CASLNFGSGSYEQYF. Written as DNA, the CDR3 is TGTGCCAGCCTTAACTTCGGGAGCGGGTCCTACGAGCAGTACTTC.

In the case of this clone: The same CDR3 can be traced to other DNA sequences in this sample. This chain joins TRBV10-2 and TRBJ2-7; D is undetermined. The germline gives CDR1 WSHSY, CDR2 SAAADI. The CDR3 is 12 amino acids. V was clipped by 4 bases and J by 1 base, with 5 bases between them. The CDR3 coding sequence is TGCGCCAGCAGTGTGGCATCCTACGAGCAGTACTTC. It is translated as CASSVASYEQYF.

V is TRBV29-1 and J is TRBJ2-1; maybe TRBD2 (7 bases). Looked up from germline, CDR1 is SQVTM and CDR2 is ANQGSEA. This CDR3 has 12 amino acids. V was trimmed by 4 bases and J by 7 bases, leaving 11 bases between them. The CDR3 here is CSVGGGENEQFF. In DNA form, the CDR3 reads TGCAGCGTTGGAGGGGGGGAAAATGAGCAGTTCTTC.

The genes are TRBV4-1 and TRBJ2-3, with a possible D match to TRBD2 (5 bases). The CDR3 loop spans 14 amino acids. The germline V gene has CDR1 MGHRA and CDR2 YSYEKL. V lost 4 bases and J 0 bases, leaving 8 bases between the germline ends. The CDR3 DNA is TGCGCCAGCAGCCCCAGCGGTAGCACAGATACGCAGTATTTT. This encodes CASSPSGSTDTQYF.

CDR3 sequence reads: CASSSTGGPWKKEAFF. For the CDR3, the DNA is TGTGCCAGCAGTTCCACCGGGGGGCCATGGAAGAAAGAAGCTTTCTTT. This chain uses TRBV27 with TRBJ1-1, with D possibly being TRBD1 (6 bases). CDR1 is MNHEY, CDR2 SMNVEV, per germline (reference sequence). This CDR3 is 16 amino acids long. V lost 4 bases and J lost 8, with 23 bases in between.

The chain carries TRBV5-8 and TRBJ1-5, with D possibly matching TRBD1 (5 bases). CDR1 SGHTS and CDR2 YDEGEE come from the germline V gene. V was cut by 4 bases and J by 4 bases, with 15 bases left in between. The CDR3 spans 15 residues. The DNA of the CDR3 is TGTGCCAGCAGCCCCCTCCGGGGCGCAAATCAGCCCCAGCATTTT. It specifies CASSPLRGANQPQHF.

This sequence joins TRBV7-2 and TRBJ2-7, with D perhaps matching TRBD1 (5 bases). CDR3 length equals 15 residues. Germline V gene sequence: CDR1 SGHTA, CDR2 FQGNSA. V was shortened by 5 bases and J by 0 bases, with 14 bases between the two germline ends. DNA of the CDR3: TGTGCCAGCAGCCCCCGTTTGACAGACTCCTACGAGCAGTACTTC. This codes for CASSPRLTDSYEQYF.

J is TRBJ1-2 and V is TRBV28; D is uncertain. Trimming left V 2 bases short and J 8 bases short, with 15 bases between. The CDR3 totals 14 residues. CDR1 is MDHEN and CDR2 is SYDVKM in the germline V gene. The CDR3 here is CASSLKGRGGGYTF. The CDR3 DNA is TGTGCCAGCAGTTTAAAGGGAAGAGGAGGAGGCTACACCTTC.

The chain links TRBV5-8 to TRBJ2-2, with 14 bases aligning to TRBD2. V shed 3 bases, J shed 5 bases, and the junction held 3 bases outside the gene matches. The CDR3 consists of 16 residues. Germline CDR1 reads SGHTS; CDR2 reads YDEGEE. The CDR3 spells CASSSGLAGDTGELFF. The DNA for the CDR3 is TGTGCCAGCAGCTCGGGACTAGCGGGAGATACCGGGGAGCTGTTTTTT.

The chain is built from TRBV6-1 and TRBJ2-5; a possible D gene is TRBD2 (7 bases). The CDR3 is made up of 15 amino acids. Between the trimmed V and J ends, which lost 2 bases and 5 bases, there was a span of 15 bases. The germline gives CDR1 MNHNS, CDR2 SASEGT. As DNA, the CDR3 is TGTGCCAGCAGTGAATCGGGGGGCCGAGTGGAGACCCAGTACTTC. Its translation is CASSESGGRVETQYF.

CDR3 protein: CASSGVAGRTDTQYF. The CDR3 DNA follows: TGCGCCAGCAGCGGGGTGGCGGGGCGCACAGATACGCAGTATTTT. The rearrangement joins TRBV10-1 to TRBJ2-3; a weak D match, TRBD2 (6 bases). With 6 bases removed from V and 1 base from J, the gap between germline ends came to 14 bases. The CDR3 extends over 15 amino acids. CDR1 WNHNN and CDR2 SYGVQD come from the germline V gene (reference sequence).

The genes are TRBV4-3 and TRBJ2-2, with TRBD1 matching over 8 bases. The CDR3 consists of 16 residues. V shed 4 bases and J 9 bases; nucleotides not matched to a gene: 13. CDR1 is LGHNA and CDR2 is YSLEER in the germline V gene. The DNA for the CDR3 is TGCGCCAGCAGCCCTACTGGACAGGGTTGGACCCGGGAGCTGTTTTTT. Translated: CASSPTGQGWTRELFF.

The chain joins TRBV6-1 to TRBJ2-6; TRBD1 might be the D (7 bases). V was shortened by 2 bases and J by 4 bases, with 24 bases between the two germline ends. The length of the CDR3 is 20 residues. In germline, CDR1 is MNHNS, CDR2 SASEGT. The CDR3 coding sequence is TGTGCCAGCAGTGAACAGCCTACGCGGGACAGCTTCTTCGGGGCCAACGTCCTGACTTTC. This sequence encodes CASSEQPTRDSFFGANVLTF.

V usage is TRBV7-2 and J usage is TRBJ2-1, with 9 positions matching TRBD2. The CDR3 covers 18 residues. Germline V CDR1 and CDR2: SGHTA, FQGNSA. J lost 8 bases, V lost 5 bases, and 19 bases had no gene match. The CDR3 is CASSPGRRASGILDEQFF. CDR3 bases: TGTGCCAGCAGCCCCGGGCGACGAGCTAGCGGGATTTTAGATGAGCAGTTCTTC.

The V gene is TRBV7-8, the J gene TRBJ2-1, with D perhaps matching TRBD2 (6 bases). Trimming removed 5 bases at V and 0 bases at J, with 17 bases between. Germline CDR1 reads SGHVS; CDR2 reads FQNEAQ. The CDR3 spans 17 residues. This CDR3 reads CASSLLGGMASYNEQFF. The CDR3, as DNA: TGTGCCAGCAGCCTCCTGGGCGGGATGGCCTCCTACAATGAGCAGTTCTTC.